This T cell receptor beta chain emerged from a study of metastatic and nonmetastatic thyroid tumors. TCRdb re-clonotyped the PCR reads through MiXCR. Of 25,000 to 35,000 clones detected, 15% to 20% appear once; the ten largest clones hold 4.5% to 5.5%. Trimming cost V 4 bases and J 9 bases; bases outside gene matches: 9. Germline V gives CDR1 SGHNT, CDR2 YYREEE (reference sequence). CDR3 length: 13 residues. Prior to thyroid surgery, none of the patients had received any treatment. This clone was seen ten or more times. The sequence was obtained from a female donor with papillary thyroid cancer or a benign thyroid nodule (not recorded which). Some clones in this sample may be carry-over from other donors' samples. Sequenced material: blood. V gene TRBV5-4 combines with J gene TRBJ1-1; 7 nucleotides line up with TRBD1. CDR3 protein: CASSPDGQDKAFF. The DNA of the CDR3 is TGTGCCAGCAGCCCTGATGGACAGGACAAAGCTTTCTTT.